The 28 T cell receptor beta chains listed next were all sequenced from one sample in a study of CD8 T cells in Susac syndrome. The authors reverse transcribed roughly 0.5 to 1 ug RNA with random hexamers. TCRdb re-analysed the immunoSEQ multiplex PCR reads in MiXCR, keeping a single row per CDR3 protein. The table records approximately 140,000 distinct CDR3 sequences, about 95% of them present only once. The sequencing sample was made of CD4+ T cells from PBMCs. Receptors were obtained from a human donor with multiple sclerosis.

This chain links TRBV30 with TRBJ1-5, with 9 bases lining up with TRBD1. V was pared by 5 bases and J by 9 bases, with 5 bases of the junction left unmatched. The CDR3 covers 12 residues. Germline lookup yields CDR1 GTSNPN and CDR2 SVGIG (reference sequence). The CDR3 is CAWGQGPGPQHF. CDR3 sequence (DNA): TGTGCCTGGGGACAGGGGCCCGGGCCCCAGCATTTT.

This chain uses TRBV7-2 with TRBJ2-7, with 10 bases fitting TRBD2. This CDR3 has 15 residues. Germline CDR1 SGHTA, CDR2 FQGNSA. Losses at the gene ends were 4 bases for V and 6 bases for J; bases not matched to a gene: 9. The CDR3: CASSSQSGGAGEQYF. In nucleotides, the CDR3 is TGTGCCAGCAGCTCCCAGAGCGGGGGGGCAGGCGAGCAGTACTTC.

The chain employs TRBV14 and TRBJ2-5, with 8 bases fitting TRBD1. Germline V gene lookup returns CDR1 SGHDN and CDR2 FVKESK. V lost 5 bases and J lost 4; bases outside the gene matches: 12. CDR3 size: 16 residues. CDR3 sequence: CASSKRTGGMGETQYF. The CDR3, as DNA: TGTGCCAGCAGCAAAAGAACAGGGGGAATGGGAGAGACCCAGTACTTC. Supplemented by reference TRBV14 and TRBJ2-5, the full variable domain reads EAGVTQFPSHSVIEKGQTVTLRCDPISGHDNLYWYRRVMGKEIKFLLHFVKESKQDESGMPNNRFLAERTGGTYSTLKVQPAELEDSGVYFCASSKRTGGMGETQYFGPGTRLLVL.

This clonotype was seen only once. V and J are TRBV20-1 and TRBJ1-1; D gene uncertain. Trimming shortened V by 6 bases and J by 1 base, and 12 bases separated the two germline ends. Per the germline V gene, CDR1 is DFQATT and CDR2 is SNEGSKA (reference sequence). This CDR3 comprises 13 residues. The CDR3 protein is CSARREGNTEAFF. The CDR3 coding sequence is TGCAGTGCACGGAGGGAGGGGAACACTGAAGCTTTCTTT.

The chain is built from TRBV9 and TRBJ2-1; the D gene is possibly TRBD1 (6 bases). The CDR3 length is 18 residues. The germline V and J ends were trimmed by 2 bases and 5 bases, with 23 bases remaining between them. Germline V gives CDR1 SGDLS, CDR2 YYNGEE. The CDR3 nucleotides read TGTGCCAGCAGCGTGAGCGGACAGCCGAGTGGAATGGACAATGAGCAGTTCTTC. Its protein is CASSVSGQPSGMDNEQFF.

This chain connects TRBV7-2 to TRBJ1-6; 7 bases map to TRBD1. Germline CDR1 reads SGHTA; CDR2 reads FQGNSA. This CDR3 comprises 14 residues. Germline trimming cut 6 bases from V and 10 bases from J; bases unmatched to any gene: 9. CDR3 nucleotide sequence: TGTGCCAGCAGTCCAGGGGGTATTAGCTCACCCCTCCACTTT. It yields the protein CASSPGGISSPLHF.

CDR3 residues: CASSLSRGWETQYF. CDR3 in DNA: TGTGCCAGCAGTTTATCGCGGGGATGGGAGACCCAGTACTTC. The chain links TRBV27 to TRBJ2-5; the D gene is possibly TRBD2 (6 bases). Germline V gene lookup returns CDR1 MNHEY and CDR2 SMNVEV (reference sequence). The CDR3 runs to 14 residues. Trimming shortened V by 0 bases and J by 5 bases, and 10 bases separated the two germline ends.

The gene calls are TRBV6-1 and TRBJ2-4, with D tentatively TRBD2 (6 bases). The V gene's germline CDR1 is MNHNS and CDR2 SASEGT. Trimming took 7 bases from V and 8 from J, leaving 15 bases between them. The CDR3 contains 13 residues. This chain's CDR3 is CASKRRGSDIQYF. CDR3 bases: TGTGCCAGCAAACGGCGGGGCAGCGACATTCAGTACTTC.

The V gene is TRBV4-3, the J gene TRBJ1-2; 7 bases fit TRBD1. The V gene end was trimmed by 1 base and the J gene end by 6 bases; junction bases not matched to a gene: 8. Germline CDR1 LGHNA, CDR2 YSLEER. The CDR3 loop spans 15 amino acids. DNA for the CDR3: TGCGCCAGCAGCCAAGTCAAGGGGGCGCCGAATGGCTACACCTTC. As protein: CASSQVKGAPNGYTF.

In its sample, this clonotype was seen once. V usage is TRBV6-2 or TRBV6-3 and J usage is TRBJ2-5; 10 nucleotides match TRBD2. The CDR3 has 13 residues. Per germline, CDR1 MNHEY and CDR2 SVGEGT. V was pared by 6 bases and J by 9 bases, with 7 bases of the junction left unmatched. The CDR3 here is CASRSSGGMAQYF. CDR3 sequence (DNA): TGTGCCAGCAGATCTAGCGGGGGTATGGCCCAGTACTTC.

The CDR3 loop reads CASHRDENEQFF. CDR3 in DNA: TGTGCCAGCCACCGGGACGAGAATGAGCAGTTCTTC. The chain recombines TRBV7-9 with TRBJ2-1; the D call may be TRBD1 or TRBD2 (5 bases each). This CDR3 has 12 residues. The V gene lost 8 bases and the J gene lost 7 bases, with 12 bases spanning the gap. CDR1 is SEHNR, CDR2 FQNEAQ, per germline (reference sequence).

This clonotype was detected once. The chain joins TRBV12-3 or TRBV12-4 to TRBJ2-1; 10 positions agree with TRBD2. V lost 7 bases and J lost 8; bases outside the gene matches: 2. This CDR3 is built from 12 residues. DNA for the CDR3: TGTGCCAGCAAGACTAGCGGGTATGAGCAGTTCTTC. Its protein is CASKTSGYEQFF.

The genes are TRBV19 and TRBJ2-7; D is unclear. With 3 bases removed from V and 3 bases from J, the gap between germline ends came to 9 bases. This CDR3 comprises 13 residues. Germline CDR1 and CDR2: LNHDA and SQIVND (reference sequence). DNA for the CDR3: TGTGCCAGTAGTATTACGGCAGACTACGAGCAGTACTTC. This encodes CASSITADYEQYF.

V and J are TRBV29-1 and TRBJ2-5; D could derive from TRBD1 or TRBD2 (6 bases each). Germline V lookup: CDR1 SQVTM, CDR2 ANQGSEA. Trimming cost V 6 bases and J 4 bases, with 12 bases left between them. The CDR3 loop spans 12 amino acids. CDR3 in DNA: TGCAGCGTAGTACAGGGAGGAGAGACCCAGTACTTC. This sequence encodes CSVVQGGETQYF.

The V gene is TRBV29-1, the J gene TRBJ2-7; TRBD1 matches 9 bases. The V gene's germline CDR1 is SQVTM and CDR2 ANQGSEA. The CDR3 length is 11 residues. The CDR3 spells CSAGTGSEQYF. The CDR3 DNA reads TGCAGTGCCGGGACAGGGTCCGAGCAGTACTTC.

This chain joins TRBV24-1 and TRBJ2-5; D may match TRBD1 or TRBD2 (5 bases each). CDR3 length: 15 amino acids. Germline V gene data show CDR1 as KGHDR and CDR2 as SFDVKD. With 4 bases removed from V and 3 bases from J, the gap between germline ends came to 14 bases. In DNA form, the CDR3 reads TGTGCCACCAGTGAGACCGGGGCCTGGAAAGAGACCCAGTACTTC. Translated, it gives CATSETGAWKETQYF.

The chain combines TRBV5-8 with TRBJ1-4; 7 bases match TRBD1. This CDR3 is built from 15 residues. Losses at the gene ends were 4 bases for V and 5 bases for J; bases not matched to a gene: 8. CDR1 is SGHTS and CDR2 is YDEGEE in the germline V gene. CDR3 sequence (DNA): TGTGCCAGCAGCAGCAGGGGGAGGTTGAATGAAAAACTGTTTTTT. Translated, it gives CASSSRGRLNEKLFF.

Here the CDR3 reads CATSRGGGTGYEQYF. In DNA form, the CDR3 reads TGTGCCACCAGCAGAGGGGGGGGTACCGGGTACGAGCAGTACTTC. The chain has TRBV15 and TRBJ2-7; TRBD2 agrees at 7 bases. J lost 4 bases, V lost 1 base, and 7 bases had no gene match. From germline, CDR1 is LNHNV and CDR2 YYDKDF (reference sequence). The CDR3 is 15 residues long.

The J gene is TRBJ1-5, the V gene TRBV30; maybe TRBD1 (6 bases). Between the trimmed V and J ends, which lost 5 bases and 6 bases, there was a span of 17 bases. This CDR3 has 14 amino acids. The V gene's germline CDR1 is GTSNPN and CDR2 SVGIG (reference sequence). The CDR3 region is CAWSIGGDGQPQHF. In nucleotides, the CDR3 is TGTGCCTGGTCTATAGGGGGAGACGGTCAGCCCCAGCATTTT.

The CDR3 region is CSVKTSDPGELFF. In DNA, the CDR3 is TGCAGCGTCAAGACTAGCGATCCCGGGGAGCTGTTTTTT. J is TRBJ2-2 and V is TRBV29-1, with 8 bases matching TRBD2. Germline V gene data show CDR1 as SQVTM and CDR2 as ANQGSEA. The trim removed 6 bases at V and 6 bases at J, leaving 6 bases unmatched. CDR3 length equals 13 residues.

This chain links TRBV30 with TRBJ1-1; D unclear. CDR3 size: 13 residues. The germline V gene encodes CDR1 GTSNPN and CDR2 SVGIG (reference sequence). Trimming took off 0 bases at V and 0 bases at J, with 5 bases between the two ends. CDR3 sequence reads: CAWSVAVNTEAFF. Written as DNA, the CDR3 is TGTGCCTGGAGTGTAGCAGTGAACACTGAAGCTTTCTTT. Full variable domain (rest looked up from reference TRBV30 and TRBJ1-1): SQTIHQWPATLVQPVGSPLSLECTVEGTSNPNLYWYRQAAGRGLQLLFYSVGIGQISSEVPQNLSASRPQDRQFILSSKKLLLSDSGFYLCAWSVAVNTEAFFGQGTRLTVV.

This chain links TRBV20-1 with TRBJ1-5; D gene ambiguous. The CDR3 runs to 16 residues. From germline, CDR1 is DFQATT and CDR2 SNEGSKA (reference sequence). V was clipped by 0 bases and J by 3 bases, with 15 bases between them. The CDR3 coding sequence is TGCAGTGCTAGAGAATTATCTTTGGGTTCCAATCAGCCCCAGCATTTT. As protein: CSARELSLGSNQPQHF.

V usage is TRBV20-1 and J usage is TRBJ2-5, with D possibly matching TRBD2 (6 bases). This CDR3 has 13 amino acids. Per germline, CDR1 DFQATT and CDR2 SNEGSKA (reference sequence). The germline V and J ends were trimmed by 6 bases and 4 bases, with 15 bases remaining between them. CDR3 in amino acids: CSALTSIGETQYF. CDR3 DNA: TGCAGTGCACTGACTAGTATCGGAGAGACCCAGTACTTC.

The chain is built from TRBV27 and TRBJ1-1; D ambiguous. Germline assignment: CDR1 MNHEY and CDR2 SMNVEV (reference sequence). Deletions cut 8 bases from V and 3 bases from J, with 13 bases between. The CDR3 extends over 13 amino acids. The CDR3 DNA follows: TGTGCCAGCGGCCAAGTAGGTTACACTGAAGCTTTCTTT. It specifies CASGQVGYTEAFF.

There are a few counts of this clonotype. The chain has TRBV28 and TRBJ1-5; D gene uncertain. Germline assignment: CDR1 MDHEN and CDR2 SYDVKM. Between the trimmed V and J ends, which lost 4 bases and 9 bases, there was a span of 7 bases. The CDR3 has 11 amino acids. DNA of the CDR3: TGTGCCAGCAGTTCCTCGGGGCCCCAGCATTTT. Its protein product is CASSSSGPQHF. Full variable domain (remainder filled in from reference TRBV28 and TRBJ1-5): DVKVTQSSRYLVKRTGEKVFLECVQDMDHENMFWYRQDPGLGLRLIYFSYDVKMKEKGDIPEGYSVSREKKERFSLILESASTNQTSMYLCASSSSGPQHFGDGTRLSIL.

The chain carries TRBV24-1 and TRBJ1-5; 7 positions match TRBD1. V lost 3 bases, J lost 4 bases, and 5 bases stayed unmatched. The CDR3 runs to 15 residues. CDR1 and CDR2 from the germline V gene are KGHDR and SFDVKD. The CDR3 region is CATSDLDRENQPQHF. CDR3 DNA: TGTGCCACCAGTGATCTAGACAGGGAAAATCAGCCCCAGCATTTT.

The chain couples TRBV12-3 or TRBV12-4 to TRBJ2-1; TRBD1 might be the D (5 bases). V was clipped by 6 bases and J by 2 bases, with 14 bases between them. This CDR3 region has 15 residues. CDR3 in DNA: TGTGCCAGCAGCTCCCCAGGGCTCCCCTACAATGAGCAGTTCTTC. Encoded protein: CASSSPGLPYNEQFF.

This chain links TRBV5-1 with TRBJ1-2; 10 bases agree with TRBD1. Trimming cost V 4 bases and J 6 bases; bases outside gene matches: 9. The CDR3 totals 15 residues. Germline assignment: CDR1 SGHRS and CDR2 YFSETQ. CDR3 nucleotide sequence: TGCGCCAGCAGCCCCAGGTTGGGACAGGGGAATGGCTACACCTTC. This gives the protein CASSPRLGQGNGYTF.